Listed below are T cell receptor beta chains from one sample, sequenced in a study of T cell responses to AZD1222 COVID-19 vaccine. Clones were read by immunoSEQ multiplex PCR, and TCRdb kept only the in-frame ones, dropping some. The table includes about 100,000 clones, approximately 90% detected once. The sequencing used peripheral blood, collected on day 0 of AZD1222 vaccination. The receptor set was obtained from an adult in good health. Each CDR3 is given with its conserved first and last residue. Fields, in order: V gene, D gene, J gene, CDR3 protein. The D gene is left open where the match is weak.

TRBV6-5	-	TRBJ2-3	CASSSSSTDTQYF
TRBV6-1	-	TRBJ2-7	CASSEARRAYEQYF
TRBV18	TRBD1	TRBJ2-5	CASSAETGYQETQYF
TRBV5-6	TRBD1	TRBJ2-7	CASTDIQGKRYEQYF
TRBV29-1	-	TRBJ1-2	CSGVYYGGYTF
TRBV3-1/TRBV3-2	-	TRBJ1-2	CASSQMVSPGYGYTF
TRBV11-1	TRBD2	TRBJ2-1	CASSLRASGYYNEQFF
TRBV18	TRBD2	TRBJ2-1	CASSQNSGRAYNEQFF
TRBV18	-	TRBJ2-7	CASSPREGRNEQYF
TRBV13	-	TRBJ2-2	CASSDLNSRELFF
TRBV19	-	TRBJ2-7	CASSLRDIAYEQYF
TRBV6-5	-	TRBJ2-1	CASSYLGGDHNEQFF
TRBV20-1	-	TRBJ2-7	CSAYRVPEQYF
TRBV4-1	-	TRBJ2-5	CARSQLGDRRETQYF
TRBV30	-	TRBJ2-7	CAWSALPYEQYF
TRBV6-1	TRBD1	TRBJ1-6	CASSERDRGNSPLHF
TRBV4-3	TRBD2	TRBJ2-3	CASSRVAGGPGTDTQYF
TRBV19	TRBD2	TRBJ2-7	CASSMTSGKDEQYF
TRBV28	-	TRBJ1-2	CASSFSPGGGYTF
TRBV3-1/TRBV3-2	-	TRBJ1-6	CASSQDLRSPLHF
TRBV7-8	-	TRBJ1-1	CASSPRRMNTEAFF